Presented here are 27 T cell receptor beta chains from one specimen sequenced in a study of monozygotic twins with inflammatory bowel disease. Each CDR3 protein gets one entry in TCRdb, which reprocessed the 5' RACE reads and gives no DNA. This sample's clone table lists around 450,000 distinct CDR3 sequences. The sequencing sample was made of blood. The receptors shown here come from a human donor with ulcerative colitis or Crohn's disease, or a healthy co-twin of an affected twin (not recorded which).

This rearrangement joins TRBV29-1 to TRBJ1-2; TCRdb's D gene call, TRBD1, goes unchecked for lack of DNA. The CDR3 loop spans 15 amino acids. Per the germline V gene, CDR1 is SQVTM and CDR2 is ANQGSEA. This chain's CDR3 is CSVETTDRGLRGYTF.

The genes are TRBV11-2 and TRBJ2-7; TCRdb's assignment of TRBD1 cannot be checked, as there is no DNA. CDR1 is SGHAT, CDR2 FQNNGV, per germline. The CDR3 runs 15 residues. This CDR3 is CASSRDRASSYEQYF.

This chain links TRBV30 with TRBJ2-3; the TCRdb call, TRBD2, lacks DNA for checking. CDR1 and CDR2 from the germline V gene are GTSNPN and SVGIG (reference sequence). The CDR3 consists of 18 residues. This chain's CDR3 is CAWSVIIREGLSTDTQYF.

The CDR3 loop reads CASSPRDSGLQYF. The rearrangement links TRBV2 to TRBJ2-4; TCRdb's D call, TRBD2, is unchecked because there is no DNA. Germline V gene lookup returns CDR1 SNHLY and CDR2 FYNNEI. This CDR3 spans 13 amino acids.

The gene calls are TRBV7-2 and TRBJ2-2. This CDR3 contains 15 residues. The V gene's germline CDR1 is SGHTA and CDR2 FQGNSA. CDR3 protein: CASSLASGRTGELFF.

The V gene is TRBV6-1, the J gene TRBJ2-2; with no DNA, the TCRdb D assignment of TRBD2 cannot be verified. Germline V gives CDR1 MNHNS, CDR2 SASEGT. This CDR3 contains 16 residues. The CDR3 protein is CASSHAWTRGAGELFF.

The CDR3 loop reads CASRPDRDNQPQHF. The rearrangement links TRBV6-1 to TRBJ1-5; the TRBD1 assignment by TCRdb is unverifiable without DNA. Germline V gene sequence: CDR1 MNHNS, CDR2 SASEGT. The CDR3 is made up of 14 amino acids.

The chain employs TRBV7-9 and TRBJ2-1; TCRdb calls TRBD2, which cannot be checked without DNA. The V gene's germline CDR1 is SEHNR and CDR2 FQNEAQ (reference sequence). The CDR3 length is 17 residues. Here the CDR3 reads CASSLEVTSGGSNEQFF.

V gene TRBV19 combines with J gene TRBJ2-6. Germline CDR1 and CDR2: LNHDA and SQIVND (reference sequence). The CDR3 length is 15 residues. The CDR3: CASSIVSSGANVLTF.

The CDR3 sequence: CASSPRAYNTGELFF. The chain combines TRBV6-1 with TRBJ2-2; as DNA is missing, the TRBD2 call by TCRdb cannot be tested. Germline loops: CDR1 MNHNS, CDR2 SASEGT. This CDR3 has 15 amino acids.

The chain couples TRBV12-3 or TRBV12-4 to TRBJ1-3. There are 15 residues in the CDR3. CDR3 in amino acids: CASSLGLLSGNTIYF.

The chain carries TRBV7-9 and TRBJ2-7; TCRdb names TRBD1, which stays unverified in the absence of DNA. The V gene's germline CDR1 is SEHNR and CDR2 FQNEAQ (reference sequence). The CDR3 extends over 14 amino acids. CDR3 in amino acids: CASSLQGTNYEQYF.

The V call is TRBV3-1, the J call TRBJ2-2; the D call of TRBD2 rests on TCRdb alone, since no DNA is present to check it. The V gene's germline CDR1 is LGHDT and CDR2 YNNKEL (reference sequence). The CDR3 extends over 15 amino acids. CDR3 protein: CASGKRGGGTGELFF.

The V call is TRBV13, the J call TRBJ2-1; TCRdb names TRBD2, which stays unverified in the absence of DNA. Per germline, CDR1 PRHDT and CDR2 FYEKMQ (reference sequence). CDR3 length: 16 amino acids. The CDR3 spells CASSLTGAVASHEQFF.

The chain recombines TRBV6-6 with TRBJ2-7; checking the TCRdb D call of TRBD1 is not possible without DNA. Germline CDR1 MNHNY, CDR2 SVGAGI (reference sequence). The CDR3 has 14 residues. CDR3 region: CASSLPGQGLEQYF.

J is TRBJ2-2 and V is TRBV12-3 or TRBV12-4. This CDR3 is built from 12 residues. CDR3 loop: CASNYGTGELFF.

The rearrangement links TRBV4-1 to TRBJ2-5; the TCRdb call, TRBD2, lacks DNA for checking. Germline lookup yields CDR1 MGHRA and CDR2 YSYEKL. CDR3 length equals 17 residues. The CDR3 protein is CASSLGGSGGLQETQYF.

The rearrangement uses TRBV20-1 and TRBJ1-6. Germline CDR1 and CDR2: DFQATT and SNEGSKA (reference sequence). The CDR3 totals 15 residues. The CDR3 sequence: CSARDPMGEGSPLHF.

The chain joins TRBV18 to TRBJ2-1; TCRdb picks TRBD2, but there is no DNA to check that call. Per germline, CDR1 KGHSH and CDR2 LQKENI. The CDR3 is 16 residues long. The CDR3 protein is CASSPSSGGPYNEQFF.

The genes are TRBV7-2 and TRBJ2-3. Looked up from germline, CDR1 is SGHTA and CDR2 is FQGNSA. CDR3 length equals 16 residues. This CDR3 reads CASSLAPVTITDTQYF. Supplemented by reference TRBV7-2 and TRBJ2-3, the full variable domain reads GAGVSQSPSNKVTEKGKDVELRCDPISGHTALYWYRQSLGQGLEFLIYFQGNSAPDKSGLPSDRFSAERTGGSVSTLTIQRTQQEDSAVYLCASSLAPVTITDTQYFGPGTRLTVL.

The CDR3 here is CASSLPDRGTYSGANVLTF. This chain links TRBV11-1 with TRBJ2-6; TCRdb's D call, TRBD1, is unchecked because there is no DNA. CDR3 length: 19 residues. Germline V lookup: CDR1 SGHAT, CDR2 FQDESV (reference sequence).

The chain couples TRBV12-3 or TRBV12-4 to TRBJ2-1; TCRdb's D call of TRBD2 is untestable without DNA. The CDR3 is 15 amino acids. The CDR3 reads CASSLRPAGPDEQFF.

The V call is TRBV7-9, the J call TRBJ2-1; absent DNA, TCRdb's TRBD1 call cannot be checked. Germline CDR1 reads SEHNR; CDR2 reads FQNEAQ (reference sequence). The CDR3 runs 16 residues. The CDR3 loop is CASSFVPGQGYNEQFF.

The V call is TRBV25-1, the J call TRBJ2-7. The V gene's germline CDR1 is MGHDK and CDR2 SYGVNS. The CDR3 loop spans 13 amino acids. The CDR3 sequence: CASTRQGSNEQYF.

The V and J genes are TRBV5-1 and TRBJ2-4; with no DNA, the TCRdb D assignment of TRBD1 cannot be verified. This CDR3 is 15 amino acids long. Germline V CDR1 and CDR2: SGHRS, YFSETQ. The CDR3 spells CASSLLTGGTNIQYF.

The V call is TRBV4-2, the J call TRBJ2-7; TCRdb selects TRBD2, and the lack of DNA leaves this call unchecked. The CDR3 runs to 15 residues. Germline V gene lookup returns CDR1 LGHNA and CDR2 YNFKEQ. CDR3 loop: CASSQVAVVDNEQYF.

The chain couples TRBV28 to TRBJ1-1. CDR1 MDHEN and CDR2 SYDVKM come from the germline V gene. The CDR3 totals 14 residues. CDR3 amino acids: CASSLGEVYAEAFF.